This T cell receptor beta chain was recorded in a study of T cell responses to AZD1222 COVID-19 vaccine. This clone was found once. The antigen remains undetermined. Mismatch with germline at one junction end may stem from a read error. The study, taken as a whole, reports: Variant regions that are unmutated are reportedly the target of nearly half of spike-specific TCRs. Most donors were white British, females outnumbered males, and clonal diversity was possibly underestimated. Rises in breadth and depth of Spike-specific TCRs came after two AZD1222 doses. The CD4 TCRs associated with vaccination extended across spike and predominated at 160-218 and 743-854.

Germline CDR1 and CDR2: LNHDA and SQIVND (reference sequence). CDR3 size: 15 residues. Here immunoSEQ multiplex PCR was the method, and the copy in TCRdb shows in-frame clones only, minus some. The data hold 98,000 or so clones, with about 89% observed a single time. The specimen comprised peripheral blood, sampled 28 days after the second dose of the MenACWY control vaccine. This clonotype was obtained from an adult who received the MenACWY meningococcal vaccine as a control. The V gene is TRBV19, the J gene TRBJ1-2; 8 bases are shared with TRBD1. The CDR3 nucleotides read TGTGCCAGTAGTTTAGAGACAGGGGTCGGCTATGGCTACACCTTC. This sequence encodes CASSLETGVGYGYTF.